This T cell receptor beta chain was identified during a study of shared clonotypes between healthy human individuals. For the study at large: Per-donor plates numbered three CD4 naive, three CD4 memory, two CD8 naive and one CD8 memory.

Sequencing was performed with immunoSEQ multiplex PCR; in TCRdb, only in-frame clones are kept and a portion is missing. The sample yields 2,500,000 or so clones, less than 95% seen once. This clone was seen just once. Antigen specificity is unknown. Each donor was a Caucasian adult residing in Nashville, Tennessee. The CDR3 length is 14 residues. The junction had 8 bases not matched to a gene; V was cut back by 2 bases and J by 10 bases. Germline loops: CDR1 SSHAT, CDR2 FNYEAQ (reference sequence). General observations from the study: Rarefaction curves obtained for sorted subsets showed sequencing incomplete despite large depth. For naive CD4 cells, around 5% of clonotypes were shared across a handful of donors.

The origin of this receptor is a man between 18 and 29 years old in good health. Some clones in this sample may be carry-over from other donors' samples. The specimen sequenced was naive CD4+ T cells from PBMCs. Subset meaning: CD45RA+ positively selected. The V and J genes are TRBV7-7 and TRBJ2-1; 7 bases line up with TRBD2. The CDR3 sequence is CASSLMTAGTEQFF. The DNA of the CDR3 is TGTGCCAGCAGCTTAATGACAGCGGGAACCGAGCAGTTCTTC.